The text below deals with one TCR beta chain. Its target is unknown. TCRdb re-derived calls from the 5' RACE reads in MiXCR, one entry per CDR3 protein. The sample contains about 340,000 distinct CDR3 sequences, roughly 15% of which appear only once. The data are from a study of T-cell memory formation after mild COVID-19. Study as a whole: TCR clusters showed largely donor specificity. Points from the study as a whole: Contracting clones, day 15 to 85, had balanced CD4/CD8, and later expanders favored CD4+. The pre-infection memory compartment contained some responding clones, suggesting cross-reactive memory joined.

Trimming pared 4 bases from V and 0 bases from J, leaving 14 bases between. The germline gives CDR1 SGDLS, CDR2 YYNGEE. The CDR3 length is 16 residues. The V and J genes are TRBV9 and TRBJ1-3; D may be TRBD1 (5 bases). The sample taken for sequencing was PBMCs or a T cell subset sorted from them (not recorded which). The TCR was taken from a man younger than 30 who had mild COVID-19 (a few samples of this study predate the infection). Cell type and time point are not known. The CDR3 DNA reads TGTGCCAGCAGCCCTTGGGACGGGGACTCTGGAAACACCATATATTTT. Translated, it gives CASSPWDGDSGNTIYF.